Included here is one T cell receptor beta chain sequence, with context. Sequencing used immunoSEQ multiplex PCR; TCRdb keeps in-frame clones, though not all of them. The sample has about 100,000 clones, approximately 90% seen once. Seattle patients were enrolled while actively infected and followed longitudinally. The sample is drawn from a study of blood T cell repertoires in COVID-19. Overall study context: Material from acute and convalescent COVID-19 was sourced from the United States, Italy and Spain. PBMCs, B-cell-depleted T cells, or T cells were the source of the cDNA or gDNA that made up the material.

Germline assignment: CDR1 SGHAT and CDR2 FQNNGV. The CDR3 totals 15 residues. The ends were cut back, 3 bases at V and 3 bases at J, with 15 bases in the middle. This TCR was sampled from a human donor with COVID-19, enrolled during active disease. The donor label of this sample is uncertain. Sequences were obtained from peripheral blood. The rearrangement uses TRBV11-2 and TRBJ2-7; D is perhaps TRBD1 (6 bases). The CDR3 region is CASSLGGGTHYEQYF. CDR3 nucleotide sequence: TGTGCCAGCAGCTTGGGTGGGGGCACCCACTACGAGCAGTACTTC.